The 13 T cell receptor beta chains listed next were all sequenced from one sample in a study of blood T cell repertoires in COVID-19. Sequencing used immunoSEQ multiplex PCR; TCRdb keeps in-frame clones, though not all of them. The sample contains around 200,000 clones, 65% to 90% of which appear only once. The material sequenced was peripheral blood. The receptor source for this set is a man aged 45-65 years with acute or convalescent COVID-19.

V and J are TRBV5-1 and TRBJ1-3; D is perhaps TRBD1 (6 bases). Trimming stripped 4 bases from V and 3 bases from J, with 11 bases between. The CDR3 spans 14 residues. The germline V gene encodes CDR1 SGHRS and CDR2 YFSETQ. The CDR3 region is CASSLVQGGNTIYF. DNA for the CDR3: TGCGCCAGCAGCCTAGTACAGGGTGGAAACACCATATATTTT.

The gene calls are TRBV5-1 and TRBJ1-1; D ambiguous. The V end was cut by 2 bases, the J end by 2 bases, with 7 bases between. The CDR3 consists of 13 residues. Germline-derived CDR1 and CDR2 are SGHRS and YFSETQ. The CDR3 coding sequence is TGCGCCAGCAGCTTTGTAGAAAACACTGAAGCTTTCTTT. Amino acid sequence: CASSFVENTEAFF.

The chain employs TRBV21-1 and TRBJ2-3; no DNA check was done on the table's D call, TRBD1. TRBV21-1 is termed a pseudogene. The CDR3 sequence is 19 residues long. This chain's CDR3 is CASSKALRTGDPWGDTQYF. The CDR3 DNA is TGTGCCAGCAGCAAAGCCCTCCGGACAGGCGATCCATGGGGAGATACGCAGTATTTT.

This chain uses TRBV18 with TRBJ2-1; no definite D call. The V gene lost 6 bases and the J gene lost 8 bases, with 17 bases spanning the gap. The CDR3 is made up of 14 amino acids. Per germline, CDR1 KGHSH and CDR2 LQKENI. The CDR3, as DNA: TGTGCCAGCTCCCTTATCCCTCCCAGCGATGAGCAGTTCTTC. Translation gives CASSLIPPSDEQFF.

The chain is built from TRBV19 and TRBJ2-3; 7 positions agree with TRBD1. The germline V gene encodes CDR1 LNHDA and CDR2 SQIVND (reference sequence). The J segment lost 0 bases and the V segment lost 0 bases, leaving 3 bases of the junction unmatched. The CDR3 runs to 16 residues. CDR3 bases: TGTGCCAGTAGTATAGACAAGGGGGCCAGCACAGATACGCAGTATTTT. Its protein is CASSIDKGASTDTQYF.

J is TRBJ1-2 and V is TRBV6-6; D might be TRBD1 (5 bases). Germline V gene data show CDR1 as MNHNY and CDR2 as SVGAGI (reference sequence). V lost 6 bases to trimming and J lost 4 bases, with 18 bases between them. This CDR3 has 15 amino acids. In DNA form, the CDR3 reads TGTGCCAGCAGGGACCCAGGGTTCTCGGGCTATGGCTACACCTTC. Amino acid sequence: CASRDPGFSGYGYTF.

Points on this clone: The sample carries other DNA sequences with the same CDR3. CDR3 residues: CASSLGQNYGYTF. For the CDR3, the DNA is TGTGCCAGCAGCCTCGGACAGAACTATGGCTACACCTTC. The chain joins TRBV7-9 to TRBJ1-2, with D maybe TRBD1 (6 bases). Trimming took off 5 bases at V and 2 bases at J, with 9 bases between the two ends. Germline CDR1 and CDR2: SEHNR and FQNEAQ (reference sequence). The CDR3 is made up of 13 amino acids.

This chain uses TRBV7-9 with TRBJ2-7; the match to TRBD1 covers 11 bases. CDR1 SEHNR and CDR2 FQNEAQ come from the germline V gene (reference sequence). Trimming removed 0 bases from V and 3 bases from J; junction bases left unmatched: 1. The CDR3 runs to 15 residues. DNA of the CDR3: TGTGCCAGCAGCTTAGCCGGGACAGGGGGCTACGAGCAGTACTTC. It codes for CASSLAGTGGYEQYF.

The chain employs TRBV10-3 and TRBJ2-3; TRBD2 matches 8 bases. Germline V gene lookup returns CDR1 ENHRY and CDR2 SYGVKD. With 4 bases clipped from V and 2 bases from J, the junction kept 11 bases outside the gene matches. This CDR3 spans 17 amino acids. DNA for the CDR3: TGTGCCATCAGTGTGCTCGCGGGGGGTACGAACACAGATACGCAGTATTTT. It codes for CAISVLAGGTNTDTQYF.

The chain combines TRBV5-1 with TRBJ1-1; 8 nucleotides agree with TRBD1. The germline V gene has CDR1 SGHRS and CDR2 YFSETQ. The CDR3 sequence is 13 residues long. After removal of 4 bases from V and 12 bases from J, the junction contained 11 bases not matched to a gene. The CDR3: CASSAADRENSFF. The CDR3 nucleotides are TGCGCCAGCAGCGCGGCGGACAGGGAGAACTCTTTCTTT.

A note on this clone: The same CDR3 can be traced to other DNA sequences in this sample. V and J are TRBV5-1 and TRBJ1-5; D is perhaps TRBD1 (6 bases). The V gene's germline CDR1 is SGHRS and CDR2 YFSETQ. Trimming took 2 bases from V and 2 from J, leaving 8 bases between them. This CDR3 has 14 amino acids. The DNA of the CDR3 is TGCGCCAGCAGCTTACAGGGTGGCAATCAGCCCCAGCATTTT. Its translation: CASSLQGGNQPQHF.

The chain recombines TRBV4-1 with TRBJ1-1; D ambiguous. V shed 1 base and J shed 1 base, with 10 bases lying between them. Germline CDR1 MGHRA, CDR2 YSYEKL. There are 15 residues in the CDR3. The CDR3 here is CASSQAPQKNTEAFF. The CDR3 DNA is TGCGCCAGCAGCCAAGCTCCTCAGAAGAACACTGAAGCTTTCTTT.

This sequence joins TRBV7-9 and TRBJ1-1, with D tentatively TRBD1 (5 bases). The ends were cut back, 1 base at V and 1 base at J, with 13 bases in the middle. The CDR3 runs 16 residues. Germline V lookup: CDR1 SEHNR, CDR2 FQNEAQ (reference sequence). CDR3 region: CASSLVDIATNTEAFF. CDR3 DNA sequence: TGTGCCAGCAGCTTAGTGGACATCGCCACGAACACTGAAGCTTTCTTT.